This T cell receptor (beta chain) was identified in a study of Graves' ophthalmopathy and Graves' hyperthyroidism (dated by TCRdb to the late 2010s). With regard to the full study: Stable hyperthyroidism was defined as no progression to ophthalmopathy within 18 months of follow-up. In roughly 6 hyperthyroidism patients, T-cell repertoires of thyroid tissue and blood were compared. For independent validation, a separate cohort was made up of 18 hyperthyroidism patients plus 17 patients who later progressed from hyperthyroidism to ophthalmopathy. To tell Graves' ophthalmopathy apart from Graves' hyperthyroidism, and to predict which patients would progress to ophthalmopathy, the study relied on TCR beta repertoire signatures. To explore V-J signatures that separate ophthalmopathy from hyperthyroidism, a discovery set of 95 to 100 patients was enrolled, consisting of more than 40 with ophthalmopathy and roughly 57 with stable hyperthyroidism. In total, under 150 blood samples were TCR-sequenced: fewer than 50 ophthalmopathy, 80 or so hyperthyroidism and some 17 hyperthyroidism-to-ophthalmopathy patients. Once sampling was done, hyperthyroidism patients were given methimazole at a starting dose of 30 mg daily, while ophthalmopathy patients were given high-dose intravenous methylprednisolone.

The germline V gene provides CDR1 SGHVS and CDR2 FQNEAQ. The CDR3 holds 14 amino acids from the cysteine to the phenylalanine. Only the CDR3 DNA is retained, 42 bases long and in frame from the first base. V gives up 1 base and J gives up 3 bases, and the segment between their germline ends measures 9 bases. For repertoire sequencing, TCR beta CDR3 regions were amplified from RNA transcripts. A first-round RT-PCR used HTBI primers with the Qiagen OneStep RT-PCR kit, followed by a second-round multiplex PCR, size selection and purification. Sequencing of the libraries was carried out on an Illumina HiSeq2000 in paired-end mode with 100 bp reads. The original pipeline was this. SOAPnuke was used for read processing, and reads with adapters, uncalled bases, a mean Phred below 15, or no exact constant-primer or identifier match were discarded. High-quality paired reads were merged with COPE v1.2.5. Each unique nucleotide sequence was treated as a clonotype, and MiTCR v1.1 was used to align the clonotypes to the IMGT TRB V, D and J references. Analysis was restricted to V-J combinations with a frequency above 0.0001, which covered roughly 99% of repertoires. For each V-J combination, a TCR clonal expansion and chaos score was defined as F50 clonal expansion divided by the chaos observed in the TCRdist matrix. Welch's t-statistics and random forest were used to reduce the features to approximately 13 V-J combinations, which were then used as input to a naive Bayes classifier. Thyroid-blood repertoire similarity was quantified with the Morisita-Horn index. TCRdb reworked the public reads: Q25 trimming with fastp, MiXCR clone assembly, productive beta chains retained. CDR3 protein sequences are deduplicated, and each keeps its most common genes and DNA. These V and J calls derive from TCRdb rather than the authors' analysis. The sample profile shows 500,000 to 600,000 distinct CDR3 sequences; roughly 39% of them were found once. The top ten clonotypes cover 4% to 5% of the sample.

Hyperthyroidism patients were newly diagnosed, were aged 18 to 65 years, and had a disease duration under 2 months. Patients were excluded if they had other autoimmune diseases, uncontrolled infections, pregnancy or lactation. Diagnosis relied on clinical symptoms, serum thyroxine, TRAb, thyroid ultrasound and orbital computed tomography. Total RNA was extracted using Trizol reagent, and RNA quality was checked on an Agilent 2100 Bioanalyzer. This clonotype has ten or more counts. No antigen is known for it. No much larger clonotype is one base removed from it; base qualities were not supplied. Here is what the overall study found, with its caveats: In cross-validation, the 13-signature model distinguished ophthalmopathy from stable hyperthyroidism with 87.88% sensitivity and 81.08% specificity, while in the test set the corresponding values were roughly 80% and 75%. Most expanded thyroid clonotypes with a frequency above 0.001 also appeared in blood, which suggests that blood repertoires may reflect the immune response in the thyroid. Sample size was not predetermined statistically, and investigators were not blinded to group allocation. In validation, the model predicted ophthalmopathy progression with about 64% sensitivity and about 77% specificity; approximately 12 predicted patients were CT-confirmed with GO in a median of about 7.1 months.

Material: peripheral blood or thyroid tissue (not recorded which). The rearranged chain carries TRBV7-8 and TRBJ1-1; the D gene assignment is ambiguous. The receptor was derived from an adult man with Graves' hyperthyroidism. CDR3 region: CASSLGPFDTEAFF. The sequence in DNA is TGTGCCAGCAGCTTAGGGCCCTTCGACACTGAAGCTTTCTTT.